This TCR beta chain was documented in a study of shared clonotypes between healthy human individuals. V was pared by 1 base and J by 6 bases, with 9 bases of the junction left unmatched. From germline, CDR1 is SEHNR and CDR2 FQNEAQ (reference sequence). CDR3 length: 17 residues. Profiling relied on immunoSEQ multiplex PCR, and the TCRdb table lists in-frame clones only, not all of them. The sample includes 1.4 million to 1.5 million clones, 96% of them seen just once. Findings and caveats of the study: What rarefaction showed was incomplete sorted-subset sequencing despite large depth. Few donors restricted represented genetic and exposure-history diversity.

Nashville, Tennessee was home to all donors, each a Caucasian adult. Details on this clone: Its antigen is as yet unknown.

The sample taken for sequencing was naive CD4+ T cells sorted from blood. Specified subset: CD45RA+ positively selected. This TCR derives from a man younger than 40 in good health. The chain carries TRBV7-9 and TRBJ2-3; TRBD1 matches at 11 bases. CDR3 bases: TGTGCCAGCAGCTTAGGAACCGGGACAGGGGGTTCCGATACGCAGTATTTT. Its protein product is CASSLGTGTGGSDTQYF. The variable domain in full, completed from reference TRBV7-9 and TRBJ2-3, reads DTGVSQNPRHKITKRGQNVTFRCDPISEHNRLYWYRQTLGQGPEFLTYFQNEAQLEKSRLLSDRFSAERPKGSFSTLEIQRTEQGDSAMYLCASSLGTGTGGSDTQYFGPGTRLTVL.